This TCR beta chain came from a study of blood T cell repertoires in COVID-19. The wider study: T cells, B-cell-depleted T cells, or PBMCs supplied cDNA or gDNA.

Sequencing was performed with immunoSEQ multiplex PCR; in TCRdb, only in-frame clones are kept and a portion is missing. This repertoire shows fewer than 350,000 clones, roughly 85% found once; its top ten account for around 7.2%. The clonotype comes from a human donor in a cohort sampled during active COVID-19. Material for sequencing was peripheral blood.

The CDR3 region is CASSLDRGRPQHF. CDR3 DNA sequence: TGTGCCAGCAGCTTAGATCGAGGCCGGCCCCAGCATTTT. The gene calls are TRBV11-2 and TRBJ1-5; no definite D call. The CDR3 extends over 13 amino acids. Germline CDR1 reads SGHAT; CDR2 reads FQNNGV. The V end was cut by 0 bases, the J end by 9 bases, with 9 bases between.